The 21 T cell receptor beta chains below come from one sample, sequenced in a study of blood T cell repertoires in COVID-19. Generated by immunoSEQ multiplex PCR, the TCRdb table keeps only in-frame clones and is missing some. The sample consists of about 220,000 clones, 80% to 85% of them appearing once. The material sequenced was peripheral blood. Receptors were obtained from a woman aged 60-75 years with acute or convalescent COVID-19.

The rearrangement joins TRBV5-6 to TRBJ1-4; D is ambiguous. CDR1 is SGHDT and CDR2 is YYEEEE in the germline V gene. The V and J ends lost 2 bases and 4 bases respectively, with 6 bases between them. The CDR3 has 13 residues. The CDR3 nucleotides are TGTGCCAGCAGCTTTGGCAATAATGAAAAACTGTTTTTT. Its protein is CASSFGNNEKLFF. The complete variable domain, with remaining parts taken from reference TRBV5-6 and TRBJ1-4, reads DAGVTQSPTHLIKTRGQQVTLRCSPKSGHDTVSWYQQALGQGPQFIFQYYEEEERQRGNFPDRFSGHQFPNYSSELNVNALLLGDSALYLCASSFGNNEKLFFGSGTQLSVL.

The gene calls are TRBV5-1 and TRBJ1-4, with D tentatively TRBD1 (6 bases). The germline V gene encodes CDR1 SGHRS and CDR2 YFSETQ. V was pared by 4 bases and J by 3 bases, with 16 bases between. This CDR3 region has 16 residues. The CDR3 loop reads CASSQFGGAANEKLFF. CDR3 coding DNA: TGCGCCAGCAGCCAATTCGGGGGGGCGGCTAATGAAAAACTGTTTTTT.

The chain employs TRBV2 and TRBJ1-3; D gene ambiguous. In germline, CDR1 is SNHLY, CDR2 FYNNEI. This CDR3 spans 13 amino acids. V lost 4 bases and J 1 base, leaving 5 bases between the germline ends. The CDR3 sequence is CASSGGSGNTIYF. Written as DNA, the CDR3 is TGTGCCAGCAGTGGAGGGTCTGGAAACACCATATATTTT.

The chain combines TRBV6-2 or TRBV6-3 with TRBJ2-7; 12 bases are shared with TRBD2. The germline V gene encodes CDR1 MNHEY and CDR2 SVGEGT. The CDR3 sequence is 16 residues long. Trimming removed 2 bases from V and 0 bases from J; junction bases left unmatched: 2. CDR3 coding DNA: TGTGCCAGCAGTTACCCTAGCGGGGGGGTCTCCTACGAGCAGTACTTC. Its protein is CASSYPSGGVSYEQYF.

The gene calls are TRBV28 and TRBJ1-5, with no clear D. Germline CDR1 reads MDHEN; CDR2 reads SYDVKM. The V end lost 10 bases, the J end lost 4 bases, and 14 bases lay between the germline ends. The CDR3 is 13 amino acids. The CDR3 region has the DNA TGTGCCACCGAACTGGGAGGGAATCAGCCCCAGCATTTT. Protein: CATELGGNQPQHF.

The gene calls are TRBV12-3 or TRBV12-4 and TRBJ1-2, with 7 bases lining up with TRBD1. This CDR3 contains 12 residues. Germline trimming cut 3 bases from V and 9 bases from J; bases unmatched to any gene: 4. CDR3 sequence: CASSLGGQRYTF. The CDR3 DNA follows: TGTGCCAGCAGTTTGGGGGGACAGCGCTACACCTTC.

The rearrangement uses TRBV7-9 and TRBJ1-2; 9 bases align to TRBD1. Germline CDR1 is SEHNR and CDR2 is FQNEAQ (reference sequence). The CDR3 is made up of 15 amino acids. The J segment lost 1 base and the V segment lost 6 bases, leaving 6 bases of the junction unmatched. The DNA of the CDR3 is TGTGCCAGCAGTTCTGGGACAGGGCTTAACTATGGCTACACCTTC. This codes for CASSSGTGLNYGYTF.

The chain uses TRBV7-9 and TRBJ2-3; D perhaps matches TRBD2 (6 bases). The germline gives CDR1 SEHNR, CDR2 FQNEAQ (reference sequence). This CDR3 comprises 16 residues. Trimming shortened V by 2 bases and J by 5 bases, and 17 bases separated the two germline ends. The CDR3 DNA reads TGTGCCAGCAGCTTATTACTAGCTCTTCCCCTAGATACGCAGTATTTT. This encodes CASSLLLALPLDTQYF.

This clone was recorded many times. The CDR3, as DNA: TGCGCCAGCAGCTTGGGACAAGTAAGGTCACCCCTCCACTTT. Amino acid sequence: CASSLGQVRSPLHF. This chain connects TRBV5-1 to TRBJ1-6, with D hard to call. This CDR3 comprises 14 residues. CDR1 and CDR2 from the germline V gene are SGHRS and YFSETQ. V shed 0 bases and J shed 10 bases, with 11 bases lying between them.

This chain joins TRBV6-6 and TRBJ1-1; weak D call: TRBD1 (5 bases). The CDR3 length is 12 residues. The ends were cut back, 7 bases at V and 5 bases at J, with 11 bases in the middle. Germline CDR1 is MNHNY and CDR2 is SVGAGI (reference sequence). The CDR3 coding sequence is TGTGCCAGCATGCAGGGTGGAACTGAAGCTTTCTTT. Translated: CASMQGGTEAFF.

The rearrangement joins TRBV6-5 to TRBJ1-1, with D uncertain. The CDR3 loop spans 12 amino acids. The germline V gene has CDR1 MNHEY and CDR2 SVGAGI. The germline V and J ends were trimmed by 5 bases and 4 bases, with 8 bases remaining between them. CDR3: CASSPQATEAFF. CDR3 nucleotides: TGTGCCAGCAGTCCTCAGGCCACTGAAGCTTTCTTT.

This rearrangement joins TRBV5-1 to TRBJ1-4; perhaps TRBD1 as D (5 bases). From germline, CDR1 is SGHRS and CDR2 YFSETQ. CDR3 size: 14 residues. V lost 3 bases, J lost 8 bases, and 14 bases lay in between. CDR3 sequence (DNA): TGCGCCAGCAGCTCAGGGAAGGGCTTCGAAAAACTGTTTTTT. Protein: CASSSGKGFEKLFF.

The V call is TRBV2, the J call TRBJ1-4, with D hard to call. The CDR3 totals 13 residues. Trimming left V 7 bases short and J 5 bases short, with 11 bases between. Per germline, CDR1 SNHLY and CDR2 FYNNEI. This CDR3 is CASNYSPNEKLFF. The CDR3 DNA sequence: TGTGCCAGCAATTACAGTCCGAATGAAAAACTGTTTTTT.

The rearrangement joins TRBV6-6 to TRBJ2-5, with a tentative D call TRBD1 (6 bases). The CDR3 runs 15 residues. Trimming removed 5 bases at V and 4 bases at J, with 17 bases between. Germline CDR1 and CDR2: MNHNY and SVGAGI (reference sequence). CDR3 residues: CASSQTQGKGETQYF. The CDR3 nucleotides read TGTGCCAGCAGTCAGACACAGGGAAAAGGAGAGACCCAGTACTTC.

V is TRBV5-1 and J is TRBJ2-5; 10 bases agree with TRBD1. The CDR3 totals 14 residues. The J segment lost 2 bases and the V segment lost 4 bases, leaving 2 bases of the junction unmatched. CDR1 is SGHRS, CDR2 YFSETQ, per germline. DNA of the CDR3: TGCGCCAGCAGCACGGGACAGGGGCAAGAGACCCAGTACTTC. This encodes CASSTGQGQETQYF.

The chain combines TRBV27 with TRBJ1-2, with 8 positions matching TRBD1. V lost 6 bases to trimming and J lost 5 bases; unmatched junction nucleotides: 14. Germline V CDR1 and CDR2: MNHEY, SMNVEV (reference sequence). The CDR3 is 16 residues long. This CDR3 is CASSLTPGQVFYGYTF. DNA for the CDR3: TGTGCCAGCAGCCTTACTCCGGGACAGGTGTTTTATGGCTACACCTTC.

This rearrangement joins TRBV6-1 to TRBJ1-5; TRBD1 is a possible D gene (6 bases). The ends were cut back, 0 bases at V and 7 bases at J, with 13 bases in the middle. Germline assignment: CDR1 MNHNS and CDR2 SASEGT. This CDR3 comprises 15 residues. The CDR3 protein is CASSEAGGRTQPQHF. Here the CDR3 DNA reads TGTGCCAGCAGTGAAGCGGGGGGGCGGACGCAGCCCCAGCATTTT.

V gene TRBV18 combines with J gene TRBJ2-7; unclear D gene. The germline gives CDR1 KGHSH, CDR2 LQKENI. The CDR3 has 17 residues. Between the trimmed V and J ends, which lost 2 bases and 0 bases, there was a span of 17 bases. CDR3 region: CASSPSLRRRSSYEQYF. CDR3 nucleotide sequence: TGTGCCAGCTCACCAAGTCTCAGGCGTCGTAGCTCCTACGAGCAGTACTTC.

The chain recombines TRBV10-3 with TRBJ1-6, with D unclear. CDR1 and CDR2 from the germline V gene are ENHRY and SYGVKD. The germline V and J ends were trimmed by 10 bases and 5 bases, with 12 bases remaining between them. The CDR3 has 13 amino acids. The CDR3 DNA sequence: TGTGCCACGTCAAGAGAGCATAATTCACCCCTCCACTTT. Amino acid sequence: CATSREHNSPLHF.

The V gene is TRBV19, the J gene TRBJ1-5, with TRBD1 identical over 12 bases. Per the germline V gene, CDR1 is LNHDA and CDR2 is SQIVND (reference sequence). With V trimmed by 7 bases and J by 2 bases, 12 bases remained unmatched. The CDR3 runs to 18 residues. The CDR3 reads CASNGGTGGGGGNQPQHF. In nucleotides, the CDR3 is TGTGCCAGTAATGGAGGGACAGGGGGCGGCGGGGGCAATCAGCCCCAGCATTTT.

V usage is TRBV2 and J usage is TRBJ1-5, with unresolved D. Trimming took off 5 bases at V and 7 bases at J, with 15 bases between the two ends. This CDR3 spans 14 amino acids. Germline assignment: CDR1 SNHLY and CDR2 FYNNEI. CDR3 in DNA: TGTGCCAGCAGTCCGGCCCCGGCGGGGCAGCCCCAGCATTTT. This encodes CASSPAPAGQPQHF.